Sequencing of this T cell receptor (beta chain) was carried out in a study of T cell responses to AZD1222 COVID-19 vaccine. About the research overall: Second-dose schedules of about 4 or about 12 weeks were combined.

Clones were sequenced by immunoSEQ multiplex PCR, and TCRdb holds only the in-frame ones, with some missing. The sample shows about 99,000 clones, roughly 88% of them seen only once. On this clone: Its target is unknown.

Study findings and constraints: Dominant at 160-218 and 743-854, vaccine-associated CD4 TCRs also spanned spike. The donor cohort was predominantly white British with a female majority, and clonal diversity may have been underestimated. Epitopes outside B.1.351 and B.1.1.7 mutated regions reportedly drew nearly half of spike TCRs.

Germline V gene sequence: CDR1 KGHSH, CDR2 LQKENI. V shed 3 bases and J shed 2 bases, with 10 bases lying between them. CDR3 size: 14 residues. The sequenced sample was peripheral blood, obtained on day 0 of AZD1222 vaccination. V usage is TRBV18 and J usage is TRBJ1-1, with no clear D. This clonotype was obtained from an adult in good health. CDR3 in DNA: TGTGCCAGCTCACCTAACGGAGCAAACACTGAAGCTTTCTTT. Its protein product is CASSPNGANTEAFF.